This TCR beta chain derives from a study of blood T cell repertoires in COVID-19 (TCRdb year 2020). With regard to the full study: Collaborator samples came from the United States, Italy and Spain and covered acute and convalescent phases of COVID-19. Samples were obtained from the ongoing ImmuneRACE study (first 160 participants) and from 1,000 to 1,500 subjects provided by 6 global collaborators. The prospective study material was composed of cDNA or gDNA derived from T cells, B-cell-depleted T cells, or PBMCs. Where available, HLA class I and class II types were taken from metadata supplied by the sample provider and were not determined by assay-based typing. The repertoires were released in a freely available public database meant as a resource for research on the immune response to SARS-CoV-2. The sample metadata nearly always contained a de-identified subject ID, COVID-19 status, age in years and sex. Subjects who had been exposed to COVID-19, were actively infected with it, or had recovered from it provided the deeply sampled blood TCRbeta repertoires that made up the dataset. General findings and caveats noted by the study authors: Clinical and demographic metadata were provided uncurated, with the amount varying by source and participant.

Enrolling through a virtual design, the prospective study's participants ranged in age from roughly 18 to 95 years and lived across roughly 23 United States geographic areas. To assign participants to cohorts, the prospective study relied on clinical history that participants themselves reported in a screening survey and a study questionnaire. Exposed participants had been in contact, within 2 weeks of entering the study, with a person who had a PCR-confirmed or clinician-diagnosed case of COVID-19. Each participant in the prospective study had whole blood, serum and a nasopharyngeal or oropharyngeal swab collected by mobile phlebotomists. Participants in the prospective study had the option to provide additional blood draws and questionnaires over a 2-month period. Before DNA extraction, prospective study blood samples were shipped either frozen or at room temperature. CDR1 and CDR2, looked up from the germline V gene, are SGDLS and YYNGEE. V has 2 bases trimmed and J has 2 bases trimmed; junction bases matching no gene number 1. Taken from cysteine to phenylalanine, the CDR3 has 14 residues. Only CDR3 DNA is held: 42 bases, read in frame from base 1.

TCRbeta CDR3 regions were amplified from genomic DNA using the immunoSEQ Assay, a bias-controlled multiplex PCR. The original pipeline was this. Within the assay, amplification of reference gene primers was used to estimate how many nucleated cells each sample contained. To quantify the absolute abundance of each unique TCRbeta CDR3 rearrangement, sequence reads were collapsed and filtered. For each sample, productive Simpson clonality was calculated as the square root of Simpson's diversity index across productive rearrangements. TCRdb retrieved this table from immuneACCESS and kept in-frame rearrangements only. Not all clones are present; in checked studies, unresolved V genes account for under half, and no reason is known for the remainder. From that table come the V and J calls and clone size; the DNA was used to work out D and trimming. The sample table contains roughly 58,000 clones; only one count was recorded for under 80% of them. Around half of the sample belongs to the ten largest clones.

Turning to this clone: There is no known antigen for this receptor. The record has no base qualities; no much larger clone is one base away.

Recombination linked TRBV9 to TRBJ2-5, with 9 junctional bases fitting TRBD2. What was sequenced was PBMCs or T cells enriched from blood (not recorded which). The receptor comes from a woman aged 55-75 years who had been exposed to COVID-19. The DNA sequence is as follows: TGTGCCAGCAGCGTGGGACTAGCACAAGAGACCCAGTACTTC. Its protein reads: CASSVGLAQETQYF. The CDR3 plus the reference TRBV9 and TRBJ2-5 genes for the other parts give the full variable domain: DSGVTQTPKHLITATGQRVTLRCSPRSGDLSVYWYQQSLDQGLQFLIQYYNGEERAKGNILERFSAQQFPDLHSELNLSSLELGDSALYFCASSVGLAQETQYFGPGTRLLVL.